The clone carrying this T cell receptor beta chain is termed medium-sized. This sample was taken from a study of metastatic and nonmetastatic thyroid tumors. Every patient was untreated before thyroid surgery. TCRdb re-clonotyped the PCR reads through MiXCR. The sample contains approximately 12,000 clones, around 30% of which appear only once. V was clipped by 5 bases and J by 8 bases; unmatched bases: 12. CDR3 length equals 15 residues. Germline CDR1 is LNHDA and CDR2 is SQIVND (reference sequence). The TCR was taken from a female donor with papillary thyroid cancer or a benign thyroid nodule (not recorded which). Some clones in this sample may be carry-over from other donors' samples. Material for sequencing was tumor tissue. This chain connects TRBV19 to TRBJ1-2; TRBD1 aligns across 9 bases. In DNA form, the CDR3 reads TGTGCCAGTAGTTTCCGGACAGGGGAGAGGCAGGGCTACACCTTC. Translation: CASSFRTGERQGYTF.